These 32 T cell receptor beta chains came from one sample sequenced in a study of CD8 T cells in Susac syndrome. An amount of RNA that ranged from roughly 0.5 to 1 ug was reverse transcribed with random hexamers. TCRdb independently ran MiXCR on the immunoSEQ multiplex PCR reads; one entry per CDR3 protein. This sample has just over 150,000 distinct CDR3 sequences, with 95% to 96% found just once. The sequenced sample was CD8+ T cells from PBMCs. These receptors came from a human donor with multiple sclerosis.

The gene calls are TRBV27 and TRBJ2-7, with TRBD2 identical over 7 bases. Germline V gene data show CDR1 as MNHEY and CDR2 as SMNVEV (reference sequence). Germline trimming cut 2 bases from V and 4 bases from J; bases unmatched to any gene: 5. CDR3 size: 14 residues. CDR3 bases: TGTGCCAGCAGTTTAGGGGCTAGCGGATACGAGCAGTACGTC. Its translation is CASSLGASGYEQYV.

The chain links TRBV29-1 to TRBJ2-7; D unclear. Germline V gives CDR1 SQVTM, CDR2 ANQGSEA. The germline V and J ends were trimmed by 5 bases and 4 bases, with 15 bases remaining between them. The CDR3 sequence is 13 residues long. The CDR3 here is CSVSLANGYEQYF. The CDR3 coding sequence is TGCAGCGTTTCCCTCGCCAATGGGTACGAGCAGTACTTC.

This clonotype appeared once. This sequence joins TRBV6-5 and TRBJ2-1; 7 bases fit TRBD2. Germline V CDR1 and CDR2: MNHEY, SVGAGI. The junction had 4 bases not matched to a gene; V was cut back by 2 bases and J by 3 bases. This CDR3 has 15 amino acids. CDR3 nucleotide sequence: TGTGCCAGCAGTTACAAGGCTAGCGGCTACAATGAGCAGTTCTTC. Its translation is CASSYKASGYNEQFF.

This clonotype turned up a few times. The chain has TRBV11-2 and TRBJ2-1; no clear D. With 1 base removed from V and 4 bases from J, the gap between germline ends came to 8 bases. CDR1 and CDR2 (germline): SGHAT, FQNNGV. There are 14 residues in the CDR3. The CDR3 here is CASSLALSYNEQFF. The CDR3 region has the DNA TGTGCCAGCAGCTTAGCTTTATCTTACAATGAGCAGTTCTTC.

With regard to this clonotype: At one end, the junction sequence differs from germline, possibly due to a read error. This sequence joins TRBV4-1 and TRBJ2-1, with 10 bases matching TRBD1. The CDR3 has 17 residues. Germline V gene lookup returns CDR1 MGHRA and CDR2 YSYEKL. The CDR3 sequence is CASSQERDRGSFNEQFF. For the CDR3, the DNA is TGCGCCAGCAGCCAAGAGCGGGACAGGGGTTCCTTCAATGAGCAGTTCTTC.

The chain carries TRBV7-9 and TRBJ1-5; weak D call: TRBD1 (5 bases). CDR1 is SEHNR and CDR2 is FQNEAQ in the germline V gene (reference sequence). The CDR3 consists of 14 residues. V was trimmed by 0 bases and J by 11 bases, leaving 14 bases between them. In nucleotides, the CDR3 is TGTGCCAGCAGCTTAGCAAGGGACGGATTCGCCCAGCATTTT. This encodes CASSLARDGFAQHF.

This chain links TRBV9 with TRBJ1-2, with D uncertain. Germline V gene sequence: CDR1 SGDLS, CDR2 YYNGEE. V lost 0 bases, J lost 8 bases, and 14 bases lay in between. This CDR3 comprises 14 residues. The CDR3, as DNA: TGTGCCAGCAGCGTAGGCGGATCCGATCGGGGCTACACCTTC. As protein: CASSVGGSDRGYTF.

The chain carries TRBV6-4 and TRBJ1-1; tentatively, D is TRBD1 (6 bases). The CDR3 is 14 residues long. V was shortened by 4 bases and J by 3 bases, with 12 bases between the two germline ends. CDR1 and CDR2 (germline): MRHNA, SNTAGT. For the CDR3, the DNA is TGTGCCAGCAGTGGGTCAGCAGGGGACACTGAAGCTTTCTTT. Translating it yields CASSGSAGDTEAFF.

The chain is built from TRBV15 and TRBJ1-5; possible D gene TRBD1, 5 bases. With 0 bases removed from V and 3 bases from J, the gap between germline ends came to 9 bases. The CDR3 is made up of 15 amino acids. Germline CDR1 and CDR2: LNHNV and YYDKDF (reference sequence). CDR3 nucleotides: TGTGCCACCAGCAGAGAACCAGGGCCCAATCAGCCCCAGCATTTT. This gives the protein CATSREPGPNQPQHF. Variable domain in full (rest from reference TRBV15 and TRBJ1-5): DAMVIQNPRYQVTQFGKPVTLSCSQTLNHNVMYWYQQKSSQAPKLLFHYYDKDFNNEADTPDNFQSRRPNTSFCFLDIRSPGLGDTAMYLCATSREPGPNQPQHFGDGTRLSIL.

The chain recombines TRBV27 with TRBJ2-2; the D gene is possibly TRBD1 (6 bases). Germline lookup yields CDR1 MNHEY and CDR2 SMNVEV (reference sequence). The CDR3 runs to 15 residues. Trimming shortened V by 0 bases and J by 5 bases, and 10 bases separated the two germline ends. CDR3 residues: CASSLSRTETGELFF. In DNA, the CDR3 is TGTGCCAGCAGTTTATCGAGGACAGAGACCGGGGAGCTGTTTTTT.

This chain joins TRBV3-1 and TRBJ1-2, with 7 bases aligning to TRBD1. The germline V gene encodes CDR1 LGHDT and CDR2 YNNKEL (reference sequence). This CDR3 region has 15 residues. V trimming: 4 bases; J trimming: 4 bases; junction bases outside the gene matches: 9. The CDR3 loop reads CASSPKPDRTYGYTF. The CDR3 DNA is TGTGCCAGCAGCCCGAAGCCGGACAGGACCTATGGCTACACCTTC.

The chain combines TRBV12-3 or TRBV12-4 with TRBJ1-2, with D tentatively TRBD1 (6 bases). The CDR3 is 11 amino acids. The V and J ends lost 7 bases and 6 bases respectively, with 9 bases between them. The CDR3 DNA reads TGTGCCAGCACGGGGGCGGATGGCTACACCTTC. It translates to CASTGADGYTF.

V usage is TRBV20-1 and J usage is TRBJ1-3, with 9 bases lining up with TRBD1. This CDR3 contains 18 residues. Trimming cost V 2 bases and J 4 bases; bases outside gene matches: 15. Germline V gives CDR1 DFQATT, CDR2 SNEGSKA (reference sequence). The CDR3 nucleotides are TGCAGTGCTAGACTCAGAATCGGACAGGGGAAAGGAGGAAACACCATATATTTT. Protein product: CSARLRIGQGKGGNTIYF.

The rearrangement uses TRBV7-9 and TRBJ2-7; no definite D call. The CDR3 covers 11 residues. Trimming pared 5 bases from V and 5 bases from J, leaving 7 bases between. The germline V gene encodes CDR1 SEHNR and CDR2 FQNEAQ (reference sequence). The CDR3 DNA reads TGTGCCAGCAGCCATTACGACGAGCAGTACTTC. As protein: CASSHYDEQYF.

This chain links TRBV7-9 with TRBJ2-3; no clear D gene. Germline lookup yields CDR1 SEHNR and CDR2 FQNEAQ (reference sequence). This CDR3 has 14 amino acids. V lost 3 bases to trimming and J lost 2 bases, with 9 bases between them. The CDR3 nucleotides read TGTGCCAGCAGCTTGCGCTACAACACAGATACGCAGTATTTT. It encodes CASSLRYNTDTQYF. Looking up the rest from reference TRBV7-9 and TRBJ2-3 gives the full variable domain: DTGVSQNPRHKITKRGQNVTFRCDPISEHNRLYWYRQTLGQGPEFLTYFQNEAQLEKSRLLSDRFSAERPKGSFSTLEIQRTEQGDSAMYLCASSLRYNTDTQYFGPGTRLTVL.

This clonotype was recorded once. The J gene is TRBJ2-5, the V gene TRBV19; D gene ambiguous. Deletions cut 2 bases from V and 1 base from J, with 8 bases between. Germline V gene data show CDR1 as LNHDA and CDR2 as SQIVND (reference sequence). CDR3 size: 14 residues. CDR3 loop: CASSISWSQETQYF. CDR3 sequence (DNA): TGTGCCAGTAGTATAAGCTGGAGCCAAGAGACCCAGTACTTC.

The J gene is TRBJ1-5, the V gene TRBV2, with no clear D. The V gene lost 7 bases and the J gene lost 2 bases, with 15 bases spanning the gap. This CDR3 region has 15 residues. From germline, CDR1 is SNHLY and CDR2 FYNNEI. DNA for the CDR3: TGTGCCAGCACTCCGAACCGGGTGGGCAATCAGCCCCAGCATTTT. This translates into CASTPNRVGNQPQHF.

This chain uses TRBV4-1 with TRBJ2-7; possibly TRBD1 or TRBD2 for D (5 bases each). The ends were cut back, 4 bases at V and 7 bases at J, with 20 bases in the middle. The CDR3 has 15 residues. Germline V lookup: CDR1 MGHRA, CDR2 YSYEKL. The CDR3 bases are TGCGCCAGCAGCCCAGAGGCAAGTATCTGGGGGGAGCAGTACTTC. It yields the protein CASSPEASIWGEQYF.

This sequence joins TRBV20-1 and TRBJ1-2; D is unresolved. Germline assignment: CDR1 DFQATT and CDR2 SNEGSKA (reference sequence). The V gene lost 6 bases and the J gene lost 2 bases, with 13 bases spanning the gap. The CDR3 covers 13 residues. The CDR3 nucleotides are TGCAGTGCCTCAGACGGATTAAACTATGGCTACACCTTC. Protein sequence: CSASDGLNYGYTF.

CDR3 in DNA: TGTGCCAGCAGCCCGTTGAGTGGCGATGGCTACACCTTC. It translates to CASSPLSGDGYTF. The V and J genes are TRBV3-1 and TRBJ1-2, with D unclear. The CDR3 has 13 amino acids. The germline V and J ends were trimmed by 4 bases and 6 bases, with 12 bases remaining between them. Looked up from germline, CDR1 is LGHDT and CDR2 is YNNKEL (reference sequence).

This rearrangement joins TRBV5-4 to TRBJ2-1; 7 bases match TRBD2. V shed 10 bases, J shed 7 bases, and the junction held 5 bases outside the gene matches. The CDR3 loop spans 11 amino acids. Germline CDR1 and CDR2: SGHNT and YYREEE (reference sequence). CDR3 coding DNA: TGTGCCGGCCTCGGGGGGAATGAGCAGTTCTTC. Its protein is CAGLGGNEQFF.

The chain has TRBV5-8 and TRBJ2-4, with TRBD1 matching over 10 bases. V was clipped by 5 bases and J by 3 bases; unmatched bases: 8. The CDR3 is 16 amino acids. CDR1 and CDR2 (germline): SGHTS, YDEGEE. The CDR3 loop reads CASRAPGTGVKNIQYF. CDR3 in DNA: TGTGCCAGCAGAGCCCCCGGGACAGGGGTCAAAAACATTCAGTACTTC.

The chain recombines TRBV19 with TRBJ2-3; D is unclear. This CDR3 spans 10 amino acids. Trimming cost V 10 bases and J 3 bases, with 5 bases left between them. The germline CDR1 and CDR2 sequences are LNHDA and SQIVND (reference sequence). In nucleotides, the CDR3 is TGTGCCACCCAGACAGATACGCAGTATTTT. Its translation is CATQTDTQYF.

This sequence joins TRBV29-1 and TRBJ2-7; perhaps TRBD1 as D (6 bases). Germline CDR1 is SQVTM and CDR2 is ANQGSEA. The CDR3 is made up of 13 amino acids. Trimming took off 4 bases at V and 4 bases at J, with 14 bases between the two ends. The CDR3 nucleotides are TGCAGCGTTGGACCGGGACAAACTTACGAGCAGTACTTC. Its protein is CSVGPGQTYEQYF.

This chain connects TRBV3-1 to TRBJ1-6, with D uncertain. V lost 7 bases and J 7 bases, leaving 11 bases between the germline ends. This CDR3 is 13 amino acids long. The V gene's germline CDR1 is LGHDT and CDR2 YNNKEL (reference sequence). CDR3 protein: CASKPGINSPLHF. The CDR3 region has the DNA TGTGCCAGCAAGCCGGGGATAAATTCACCCCTCCACTTT.

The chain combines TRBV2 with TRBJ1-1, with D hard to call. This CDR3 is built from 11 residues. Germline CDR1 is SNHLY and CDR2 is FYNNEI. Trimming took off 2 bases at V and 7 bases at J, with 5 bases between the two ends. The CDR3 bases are TGTGCCAGCAGTGAACAGTATGAAGCTTTCTTT. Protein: CASSEQYEAFF.

CDR3: CSARPPEAVSYNEQFF. In DNA, the CDR3 is TGCAGTGCTAGACCCCCCGAAGCGGTCTCCTACAATGAGCAGTTCTTC. The V and J genes are TRBV20-1 and TRBJ2-1, with D possibly being TRBD2 (5 bases). This CDR3 region has 16 residues. Trimming cost V 2 bases and J 0 bases, with 14 bases left between them. The V gene's germline CDR1 is DFQATT and CDR2 SNEGSKA (reference sequence).

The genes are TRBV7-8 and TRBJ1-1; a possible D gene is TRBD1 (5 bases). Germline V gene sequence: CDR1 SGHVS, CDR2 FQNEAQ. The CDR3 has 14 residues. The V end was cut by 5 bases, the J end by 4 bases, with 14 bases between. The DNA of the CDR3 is TGTGCCAGCAGCCGAGCGGGGGGACCCACTGAAGCTTTCTTT. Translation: CASSRAGGPTEAFF.

The CDR3 spells CASSLGLVTGTYEQYF. For the CDR3, the DNA is TGTGCCAGCAGCTTAGGCCTGGTTACCGGAACCTACGAGCAGTACTTC. The chain recombines TRBV13 with TRBJ2-7; D call uncertain. The ends were cut back, 0 bases at V and 2 bases at J, with 14 bases in the middle. The CDR3 totals 16 residues. CDR1 and CDR2 from the germline V gene are PRHDT and FYEKMQ (reference sequence). Using reference TRBV13 and TRBJ2-7 for the parts outside the CDR3, the full variable domain is AAGVIQSPRHLIKEKRETATLKCYPIPRHDTVYWYQQGPGQDPQFLISFYEKMQSDKGSIPDRFSAQQFSDYHSELNMSSLELGDSALYFCASSLGLVTGTYEQYFGPGTRLTVT.

The CDR3 nucleotides are TGTGCCAGCAGCCAAGATCTTTCTGGGGACGGCTACACCTTC. Its protein product is CASSQDLSGDGYTF. The chain links TRBV3-1 to TRBJ1-2; a possible D gene is TRBD1 (5 bases). Trimming pared 0 bases from V and 8 bases from J, leaving 13 bases between. The CDR3 consists of 14 residues. CDR1 is LGHDT, CDR2 YNNKEL, per germline (reference sequence).

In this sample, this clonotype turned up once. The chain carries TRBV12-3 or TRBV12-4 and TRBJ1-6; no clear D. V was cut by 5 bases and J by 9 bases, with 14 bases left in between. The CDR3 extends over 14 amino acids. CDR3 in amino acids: CASSRNSPSSPLHF. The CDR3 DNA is TGTGCCAGCAGTCGGAACAGCCCAAGTTCACCCCTCCACTTT.

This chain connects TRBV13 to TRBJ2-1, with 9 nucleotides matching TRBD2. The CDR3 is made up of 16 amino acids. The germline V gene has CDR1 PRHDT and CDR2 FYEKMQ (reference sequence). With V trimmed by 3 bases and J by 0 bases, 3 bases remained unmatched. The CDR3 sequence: CASSFGGGDSYNEQFF. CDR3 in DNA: TGTGCCAGCAGCTTTGGCGGGGGGGACTCCTACAATGAGCAGTTCTTC.